This TCR beta chain was profiled in a study of T cells after yellow fever vaccination. On the study more broadly: Libraries from low-cell-number fractions were prepared with the SMART-Seq v4 Ultra Low Input RNA kit. Findings of the study overall: Boosting was followed by the reappearance of most primary-vaccination clones (just under 98% CD4, more than 70% CD8). Contaminants from the bulk population, in the form of abundant clonotypes, could be found in FACS-sorted repertoires.

Germline V lookup: CDR1 MDHEN, CDR2 SYDVKM. CDR3 length equals 12 residues. V gave up 11 bases and J gave up 2 bases, with 13 bases separating them. As regards this clonotype: Its antigen remains unknown.

The 5'RACE template-switching step produced TCR cDNA and added a universal primer site and UMIs. One entry per CDR3 protein results from TCRdb running MiXCR on the 5' RACE reads. In the table there are fewer than 450,000 distinct CDR3 sequences, 3% to 4.5% of which are singletons. This sequence was found in a man younger than 30 who received the YFV17D yellow fever vaccine. The sequencing used PBMCs, collected 5 days after the yellow fever booster vaccination. The chain is built from TRBV28 and TRBJ2-7; D possibly matches TRBD1 or TRBD2 (6 bases each). CDR3 protein: CAAGRGPYEQYF. CDR3 DNA sequence: TGTGCCGCGGGTCGGGGGCCCTACGAGCAGTACTTC. Using reference TRBV28 and TRBJ2-7 for the parts outside the CDR3, the full variable domain is DVKVTQSSRYLVKRTGEKVFLECVQDMDHENMFWYRQDPGLGLRLIYFSYDVKMKEKGDIPEGYSVSREKKERFSLILESASTNQTSMYLCAAGRGPYEQYFGPGTRLTVT.